In this sample, the clone carrying this T cell receptor (beta chain) turned up a few times. Unmatched junction bases numbered 17, after V lost 6 bases and J lost 4 bases. Germline V lookup: CDR1 MDHEN, CDR2 SYDVKM. The CDR3 runs to 18 residues. Method: immunoSEQ multiplex PCR; TCRdb's copy keeps in-frame clones and lacks some. The profile covers roughly 150,000 clones, with almost 95% appearing a single time and around 10% taken by the ten largest. This entry belongs to a study of T cell responses to AZD1222 COVID-19 vaccine. The rearrangement uses TRBV28 and TRBJ2-1, with 8 bases identical to TRBD2. The TCR originated in an adult who received the AZD1222 COVID-19 vaccine. Specimen: peripheral blood, collected 28 days after the second AZD1222 dose. For the CDR3, the DNA is TGTGCCAGCAGGACAGTTGGGTTCGGGGGGGCCGAGTACAATGAGCAGTTCTTC. Amino acid sequence: CASRTVGFGGAEYNEQFF.